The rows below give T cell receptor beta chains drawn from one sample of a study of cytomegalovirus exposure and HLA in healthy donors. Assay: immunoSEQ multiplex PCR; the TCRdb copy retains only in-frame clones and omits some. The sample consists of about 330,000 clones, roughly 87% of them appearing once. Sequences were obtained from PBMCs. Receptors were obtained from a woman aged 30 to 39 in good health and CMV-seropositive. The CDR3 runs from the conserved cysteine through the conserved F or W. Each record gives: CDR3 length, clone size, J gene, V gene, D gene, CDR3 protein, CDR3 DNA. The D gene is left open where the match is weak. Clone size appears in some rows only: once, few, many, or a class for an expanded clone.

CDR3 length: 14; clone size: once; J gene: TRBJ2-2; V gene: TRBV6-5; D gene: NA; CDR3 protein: CASTLGGYTGELFF; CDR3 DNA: TGTGCCAGCACGTTGGGGGGATACACCGGGGAGCTGTTTTTT
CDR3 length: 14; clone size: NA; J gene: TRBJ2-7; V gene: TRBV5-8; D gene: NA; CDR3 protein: CASSLVAGTYEQYF; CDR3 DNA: TGTGCCAGCAGCTTGGTTGCCGGTACCTACGAGCAGTACTTC
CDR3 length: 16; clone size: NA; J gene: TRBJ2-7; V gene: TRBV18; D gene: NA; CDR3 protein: CASSPPDGGGRYEQYF; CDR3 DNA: TGTGCCAGCTCACCACCGGACGGAGGGGGTCGGTACGAGCAGTACTTC
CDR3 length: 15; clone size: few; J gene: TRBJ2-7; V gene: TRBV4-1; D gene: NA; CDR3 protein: CASSQNLYGGYEQYF; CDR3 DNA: TGCGCCAGCAGCCAGAATCTGTACGGGGGTTACGAGCAGTACTTC
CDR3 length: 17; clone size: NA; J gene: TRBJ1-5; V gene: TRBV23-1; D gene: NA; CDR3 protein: CASLGPGAGDGNQPQHF; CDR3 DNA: TGCGCCAGTCTCGGGCCGGGGGCAGGGGATGGCAATCAGCCCCAGCATTTT
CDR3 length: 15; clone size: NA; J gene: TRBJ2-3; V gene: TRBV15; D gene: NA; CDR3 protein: CATSIWMGVKDTQYF; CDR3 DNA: TGTGCCACCAGCATTTGGATGGGGGTAAAGGATACGCAGTATTTT
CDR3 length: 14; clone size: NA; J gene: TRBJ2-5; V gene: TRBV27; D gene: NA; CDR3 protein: CASRQPGPLRTQYF; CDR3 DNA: TGTGCCAGCAGACAACCGGGCCCCCTCAGGACCCAGTACTTC
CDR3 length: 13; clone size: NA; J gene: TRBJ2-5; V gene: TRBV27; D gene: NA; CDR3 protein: CASSLASQETQYF; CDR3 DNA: TGTGCCAGCAGTTTGGCCAGCCAAGAGACCCAGTACTTC
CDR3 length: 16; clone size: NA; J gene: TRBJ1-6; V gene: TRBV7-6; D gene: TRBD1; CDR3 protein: CASSLARGQDNSPLHF; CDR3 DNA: TGTGCCAGCAGCTTAGCGCGAGGACAGGATAATTCACCCCTCCACTTT
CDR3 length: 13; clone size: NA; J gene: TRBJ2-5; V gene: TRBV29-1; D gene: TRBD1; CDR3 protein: CSVRTGTQETQYF; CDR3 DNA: TGCAGCGTGCGGACAGGGACACAAGAGACCCAGTACTTC
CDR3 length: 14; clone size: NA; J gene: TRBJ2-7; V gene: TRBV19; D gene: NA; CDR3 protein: CASSIYGSSYEQYF; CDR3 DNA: TGTGCCAGTAGTATATATGGGAGCTCCTACGAGCAGTACTTC